This T cell receptor (beta chain) was captured in a study of T cells in localized non-small cell lung cancer. Comments on this clone: Its cognate antigen is unknown.

This CDR3 contains 13 residues. Trimming left V 1 base short and J 5 bases short, with 5 bases between. CDR1 and CDR2 from the germline V gene are ENHRY and SYGVKD. The study's findings and limits: Adjacent uninvolved lung had the highest clonality, suggesting focused antigen responses. In the blood, greater T cell density corresponded to longer overall survival. Sequencing involved a lone tumor region, leaving heterogeneity possible.

Here immunoSEQ multiplex PCR was the method, and the copy in TCRdb shows in-frame clones only, minus some. The data hold about 52,000 clones, with 70% to 90% observed a single time. This sequence originates from a female donor with stage II lung adenocarcinoma. Sample: PBMCs, taken before any cancer treatment. This chain connects TRBV10-3 to TRBJ1-4; D gene unclear. CDR3 protein: CAISEYQNEKLFF. CDR3 sequence (DNA): TGTGCCATCAGTGAGTACCAAAATGAAAAACTGTTTTTT.